Listed below are T cell receptor beta chains from one sample, sequenced in a study of blood T cell repertoires in COVID-19. TCRdb keeps only in-frame clones here, not all; method: immunoSEQ multiplex PCR. The data contain about 430,000 clones, about 88% of them seen just once; the ten biggest clones take up approximately 1.5%. Sequenced material: PBMCs or T cells enriched from blood (not recorded which). Source of these receptors: a woman between 18 and 30 years old who had been exposed to COVID-19. CDR3s include the opening cysteine and the closing phenylalanine or tryptophan. The D gene is left open where the match is weak.

>TRBV6-5|TRBJ1-2|TRBD1
TGTGCCAGCAGTAAGCCGGGACAGGGTGGCTATGGCTACACCTTC
CASSKPGQGGYGYTF
>TRBV28|TRBJ1-6|-
TGTGCCAGCAGTAATTGGGCCAATTCACCCCTCCACTTT
CASSNWANSPLHF
>TRBV5-1|TRBJ1-1|TRBD1
TGCGCCAGCAGCTCTAACCGGGACAGCTTTGCTTACACTGAAGCTTTCTTT
CASSSNRDSFAYTEAFF
>TRBV5-4|TRBJ2-7|TRBD2
TGTGCCAGCAGCTCTCGAAGGACTAGTGTCTACGAGCAGTACTTC
CASSSRRTSVYEQYF
>TRBV5-4|TRBJ1-5|-
TGTGCCAGCAGCTCGGAACAGGGAAGCAATCAGCCCCAGCATTTT
CASSSEQGSNQPQHF
>TRBV5-4|TRBJ1-2|TRBD1
TGTGCCAGCAGCTCAACAGGGGGCTATGGCTACACCTTC
CASSSTGGYGYTF
>TRBV28|TRBJ1-4|-
TGTGCCAGCAGGTCCCTTCAAATGGCCCGTACCAATGAAAAACTGTTTTTT
CASRSLQMARTNEKLFF
>TRBV5-1|TRBJ2-1|TRBD2
TGCGCCAGCGCCCGCCTGACTAGCGGAAGTAGCTTCTACAATGAGCAGTTCTTC
CASARLTSGSSFYNEQFF
>TRBV18|TRBJ2-1|-
TGTGCCAGCTCACCCCGAGCGACTAGCGGGACAGGGGTTCTGGATGAGCAGTTCTTC
CASSPRATSGTGVLDEQFF
>TRBV7-9|TRBJ1-1|TRBD1
TGTGCCAGCAGCTTCCCCCGGGACAGAGGGGAAGCTTTCTTT
CASSFPRDRGEAFF
>TRBV4-1|TRBJ1-1|-
TGCGCCAGCAGCCAAGATTCCTTACGAGTACTGAACACTGAAGCTTTCTTT
CASSQDSLRVLNTEAFF
>TRBV25-1|TRBJ1-4|TRBD1
TGTGCCAGCAGTGAATTTCAGGGGGGTGAAAAACTGTTTTTT
CASSEFQGGEKLFF
>TRBV9|TRBJ2-1|-
TGTGCCAGCAGCGTAGAGTTCGGGTTGGATGAGCAGTTCTTC
CASSVEFGLDEQFF
>TRBV3-1/TRBV3-2|TRBJ2-5|TRBD2
TGTGCCAGCAGCCTTAGAGGGACTAGTCAAGAGACCCAGTACTTC
CASSLRGTSQETQYF
>TRBV28|TRBJ1-4|-
TGTGCCAGCAGCTCTCCAGGGGCAACTAATGAAAAACTGTTTTTT
CASSSPGATNEKLFF
>TRBV25-1|TRBJ2-7|-
TGTGCCAGCAGTGAGACTTCTTACTACGAGCAGTACTTC
CASSETSYYEQYF
>TRBV7-2|TRBJ1-6|-
TGTGCCAGCAGACGTACAGGGAATTCACCCCTCCACTTT
CASRRTGNSPLHF
>TRBV19|TRBJ1-4|-
TGTGCCAGTCTAGACCACGGCCGACCGATGGATATCTATGAAAAACTGTTTTTT
CASLDHGRPMDIYEKLFF
>TRBV7-2|TRBJ2-1|-
TGTGCCAGCAGCTCCCGGTTATCGGGGAGCTCCTACAATGAGCAGTTCTTC
CASSSRLSGSSYNEQFF
>TRBV7-9|TRBJ1-4|TRBD1
TGTGCCAGCAGCTTAAGGACAGGGGGGAGTGAAAAACTGTTTTTT
CASSLRTGGSEKLFF
>TRBV19|TRBJ1-5|-
TGTGCCAGTTCCGGGGAAGGCAATCAGCCCCAGCATTTT
CASSGEGNQPQHF
>TRBV27|TRBJ1-3|-
TGTGCCAGCAGGGCCTTGGGGCAGACCTCTGGAAACACCATATATTTT
CASRALGQTSGNTIYF
>TRBV7-9|TRBJ1-2|TRBD1
TGTGCCAGCAGCCCGGGACAGGGCTATGGCTACACCTTC
CASSPGQGYGYTF
>TRBV2|TRBJ1-1|-
TGTGCCAGCAGTCGACAGGCTAAGACTGAAGCTTTCTTT
CASSRQAKTEAFF